Below, 30 T cell receptor beta chains from the same sample are listed, as sequenced in a study of blood T cell repertoires in COVID-19. Data came from immunoSEQ multiplex PCR; TCRdb stores just in-frame clones and leaves some out. Among about 150,000 clones listed, 65% to 85% were seen once. Sample: PBMCs or T cells enriched from blood (not recorded which). These receptors originate from a man aged 65-85 years who had been exposed to COVID-19.

The chain employs TRBV7-8 and TRBJ1-4; D may be TRBD1 (5 bases). Trimming took 5 bases from V and 6 from J, leaving 16 bases between them. The CDR3 has 15 residues. Germline CDR1 is SGHVS and CDR2 is FQNEAQ. The CDR3 region is CASSLSTAKYEKLFF. CDR3 DNA: TGTGCCAGCAGCCTCTCGACAGCGAAGTATGAAAAACTGTTTTTT.

About this clone itself: The junction shows a germline mismatch at one end, possibly a read error. The rearrangement uses TRBV3-1 (or the pseudogene TRBV3-2) and TRBJ2-2, with 14 bases matching TRBD2. CDR3 length: 20 residues. CDR1 and CDR2 (germline): LGHDT, YNNKEL (reference sequence). For the CDR3, the DNA is TGTGCCCGCAGCGTCCTTGGGGGGGGGACTAGCGGGAGATATACCGGGGAGCTGTTTTTT. The encoded protein is CARSVLGGGTSGRYTGELFF.

J is TRBJ2-1 and V is TRBV5-4, with 8 bases identical to TRBD2. Germline-derived CDR1 and CDR2 are SGHNT and YYREEE (reference sequence). J was trimmed by 5 bases and V by 0 bases; bases with no gene match: 7. The CDR3 extends over 16 amino acids. In DNA, the CDR3 is TGTGCCAGCAGCTTGGAGTCGGGGGGGCTGAACAATGAGCAGTTCTTC. Translating it yields CASSLESGGLNNEQFF.

This clone was seen a single time. This chain links TRBV7-9 with TRBJ1-6; 9 bases line up with TRBD1. The CDR3 is made up of 14 amino acids. V shed 3 bases, J shed 8 bases, and the junction held 2 bases outside the gene matches. Germline CDR1 reads SEHNR; CDR2 reads FQNEAQ (reference sequence). The CDR3 protein is CASSLGQGDSPLHF. Here the CDR3 DNA reads TGTGCCAGCAGCTTGGGACAGGGTGATTCACCCCTCCACTTT.

The chain joins TRBV5-5 to TRBJ2-7; D possibly corresponds to TRBD2 (5 bases). CDR3 length equals 14 residues. V lost 2 bases to trimming and J lost 0 bases, with 9 bases between them. CDR1 is SGHKS, CDR2 YYEKEE, per germline (reference sequence). CDR3 bases: TGTGCCAGCAGCTTCAAACGGGACTCCTACGAGCAGTACTTC. This encodes CASSFKRDSYEQYF.

V gene TRBV9 combines with J gene TRBJ2-7; D unresolved. The V end lost 9 bases, the J end lost 3 bases, and 7 bases lay between the germline ends. This CDR3 contains 10 residues. Germline assignment: CDR1 SGDLS and CDR2 YYNGEE. CDR3 DNA sequence: TGTGCCATACAGAACTACGAGCAGTACTTC. This codes for CAIQNYEQYF.

The V gene is TRBV7-9, the J gene TRBJ1-2, with D uncertain. V was pared by 1 base and J by 1 base, with 7 bases between. CDR1 and CDR2 from the germline V gene are SEHNR and FQNEAQ (reference sequence). The length of the CDR3 is 14 residues. DNA of the CDR3: TGTGCCAGCAGCTTAGAGGGAGATAACTATGGCTACACCTTC. This encodes CASSLEGDNYGYTF. Variable domain in full (rest from reference TRBV7-9 and TRBJ1-2): DTGVSQNPRHKITKRGQNVTFRCDPISEHNRLYWYRQTLGQGPEFLTYFQNEAQLEKSRLLSDRFSAERPKGSFSTLEIQRTEQGDSAMYLCASSLEGDNYGYTFGSGTRLTVV.

This chain uses TRBV3-1 (or the pseudogene TRBV3-2) with TRBJ1-5; 7 positions match TRBD1. The V gene's germline CDR1 is LGHDT and CDR2 YNNKEL (reference sequence). V gave up 1 base and J gave up 3 bases; unmatched junction bases: 3. The CDR3 is 15 residues long. CDR3 residues: CASSQGTGVNQPQHF. CDR3 coding DNA: TGTGCCAGCAGCCAAGGGACAGGCGTCAATCAGCCCCAGCATTTT.

The rearrangement joins TRBV7-2 to TRBJ2-1, with 13 bases matching TRBD2. J was trimmed by 2 bases and V by 3 bases; bases with no gene match: 7. In germline, CDR1 is SGHTA, CDR2 FQGNSA. The CDR3 length is 18 residues. The CDR3 here is CASSFLGLAGDPYNEQFF. CDR3 nucleotides: TGTGCCAGCAGCTTCCTCGGACTAGCGGGAGACCCCTACAATGAGCAGTTCTTC.

The rearrangement uses TRBV19 and TRBJ2-5, with no clear D. Germline V gene data show CDR1 as LNHDA and CDR2 as SQIVND (reference sequence). V gave up 5 bases and J gave up 0 bases, with 7 bases separating them. The CDR3 sequence is 13 residues long. For the CDR3, the DNA is TGTGCCAGTAGTCGTACATACCAAGAGACCCAGTACTTC. Residues: CASSRTYQETQYF.

This clone was counted a few times. V and J are TRBV5-1 and TRBJ2-6; D not resolved. The germline gives CDR1 SGHRS, CDR2 YFSETQ. V lost 3 bases and J lost 0, with 10 bases in between. This CDR3 is 16 amino acids long. The CDR3 nucleotides are TGCGCCAGCAGCTCCGGGTTCGACTCTGGGGCCAACGTCCTGACTTTC. This sequence encodes CASSSGFDSGANVLTF.

This chain joins TRBV4-3 and TRBJ1-2; TRBD1 might be the D (5 bases). Germline lookup yields CDR1 LGHNA and CDR2 YSLEER. The V end was cut by 3 bases, the J end by 6 bases, with 17 bases between. The CDR3 sequence is 15 residues long. The CDR3 reads CASSQDNSVVNGYTF. As DNA, the CDR3 is TGCGCCAGCAGCCAGGACAACTCCGTGGTGAATGGCTACACCTTC.

J is TRBJ2-3 and V is TRBV5-1; weak D call: TRBD1 (5 bases). In germline, CDR1 is SGHRS, CDR2 YFSETQ. The CDR3 sequence is 15 residues long. V was cut by 1 base and J by 2 bases, with 11 bases left in between. CDR3 sequence reads: CASSLSQGYTDTQYF. The CDR3 DNA follows: TGCGCCAGCAGCTTGTCTCAGGGTTACACAGATACGCAGTATTTT.

This clone was seen once. This chain uses TRBV2 with TRBJ2-7; D uncertain. Between the trimmed V and J ends, which lost 5 bases and 5 bases, there was a span of 13 bases. CDR1 SNHLY and CDR2 FYNNEI come from the germline V gene. This CDR3 has 13 amino acids. The CDR3 sequence is CASSYLLGDEQYF. The CDR3, as DNA: TGTGCCAGCAGTTATCTACTGGGCGACGAGCAGTACTTC.

The V and J genes are TRBV9 and TRBJ2-1; D is unclear. V was pared by 1 base and J by 9 bases, with 11 bases between. This CDR3 is built from 13 residues. CDR1 is SGDLS and CDR2 is YYNGEE in the germline V gene. CDR3 nucleotides: TGTGCCAGCAGCGTAAGTCCCGAGCGTGAGCAGTTCTTC. Its protein product is CASSVSPEREQFF.

The V call is TRBV7-6, the J call TRBJ1-1; no firm D call. The V end was cut by 1 base, the J end by 4 bases, with 7 bases between. The CDR3 is 13 amino acids. Looked up from germline, CDR1 is SGHVS and CDR2 is FNYEAQ. CDR3 loop: CASSLVRGTEAFF. The CDR3 nucleotides read TGTGCCAGCAGCTTAGTTCGAGGCACTGAAGCTTTCTTT.

Points on this clone: The sample holds other DNA sequences that translate to the same CDR3. V usage is TRBV6-5 and J usage is TRBJ1-1; D remains ambiguous. The CDR3 contains 13 residues. Trimming took off 4 bases at V and 1 base at J, with 7 bases between the two ends. Germline V gene data show CDR1 as MNHEY and CDR2 as SVGAGI. CDR3 nucleotides: TGTGCCAGCAGTTCACGAGGGAACACTGAAGCTTTCTTT. This translates into CASSSRGNTEAFF.

The J gene is TRBJ2-7, the V gene TRBV29-1, with 7 positions matching TRBD1. J lost 6 bases, V lost 6 bases, and 5 bases had no gene match. CDR1 is SQVTM, CDR2 ANQGSEA, per germline. The CDR3 extends over 11 amino acids. The CDR3 coding sequence is TGCAGCGTCGCGACAGGGATCGAGCAGTACTTC. Translation: CSVATGIEQYF.

This clone was detected only once. The chain is built from TRBV14 and TRBJ2-5, with D unclear. Germline CDR1 reads SGHDN; CDR2 reads FVKESK. The CDR3 spans 14 residues. V was shortened by 1 base and J by 6 bases, with 12 bases between the two germline ends. DNA of the CDR3: TGTGCCAGCAGCCAAGTCTCACAGTTGAAGACCCAGTACTTC. As protein: CASSQVSQLKTQYF.

This rearrangement joins TRBV29-1 to TRBJ2-1, with 8 bases lining up with TRBD2. Germline lookup yields CDR1 SQVTM and CDR2 ANQGSEA. The V gene end was trimmed by 6 bases and the J gene end by 2 bases; junction bases not matched to a gene: 3. This CDR3 has 13 residues. The CDR3 bases are TGCAGCGTGCACGGGAGGGCCTACAATGAGCAGTTCTTC. It specifies CSVHGRAYNEQFF.

The rearrangement uses TRBV7-6 and TRBJ2-1; the match to TRBD2 covers 10 bases. V trimming: 4 bases; J trimming: 1 base; junction bases outside the gene matches: 13. This CDR3 spans 19 amino acids. The germline CDR1 and CDR2 sequences are SGHVS and FNYEAQ. CDR3: CASSSKRASSGGSYNEQFF. For the CDR3, the DNA is TGTGCCAGCAGCTCGAAACGGGCTTCTAGCGGGGGTTCCTACAATGAGCAGTTCTTC.

The V and J genes are TRBV6-5 and TRBJ2-6, with 10 nucleotides matching TRBD2. The CDR3 runs to 15 residues. The V gene's germline CDR1 is MNHEY and CDR2 SVGAGI. The V gene end was trimmed by 7 bases and the J gene end by 3 bases; junction bases not matched to a gene: 3. The CDR3 region has the DNA TGTGCCAGCACTAGCGGGGGAGTTGGGGCCAACGTCCTGACTTTC. It yields the protein CASTSGGVGANVLTF.

The gene calls are TRBV19 and TRBJ2-1; tentatively, D is TRBD2 (5 bases). The length of the CDR3 is 14 residues. Germline V lookup: CDR1 LNHDA, CDR2 SQIVND (reference sequence). Trimming cost V 5 bases and J 9 bases, with 17 bases left between them. CDR3 sequence (DNA): TGTGCCAGTAGTCCAGGACTGCGCGTCGGTGAGCAGTTCTTC. Amino acids: CASSPGLRVGEQFF.

The chain has TRBV7-2 and TRBJ2-7; 14 bases match TRBD2. The CDR3 totals 17 residues. The V and J ends lost 5 bases and 0 bases, in that order; junction bases with no gene match: 6. Germline-derived CDR1 and CDR2 are SGHTA and FQGNSA. This CDR3 reads CASSPPTSGRASYEQYF. CDR3 sequence (DNA): TGTGCCAGCAGCCCTCCGACTAGCGGGAGGGCCTCCTACGAGCAGTACTTC.

This chain joins TRBV29-1 and TRBJ1-1, with 9 bases matching TRBD1. Germline lookup yields CDR1 SQVTM and CDR2 ANQGSEA. The CDR3 is made up of 12 amino acids. With V trimmed by 4 bases and J by 3 bases, 0 bases remained unmatched. The CDR3 DNA sequence: TGCAGCGTTGGGGACAGGGACACTGAAGCTTTCTTT. Translation: CSVGDRDTEAFF.

The V gene is TRBV5-4, the J gene TRBJ1-1; D ambiguous. The CDR3 sequence is 12 residues long. From germline, CDR1 is SGHNT and CDR2 YYREEE (reference sequence). V dropped 1 base and J dropped 6 bases, with 7 bases sitting between them. Written as DNA, the CDR3 is TGTGCCAGCAGCTTGACCGGGGCTGAAGCTTTCTTT. As protein: CASSLTGAEAFF.

The V call is TRBV9, the J call TRBJ2-3; 10 bases map to TRBD1. The V gene's germline CDR1 is SGDLS and CDR2 YYNGEE. There are 15 residues in the CDR3. Trimming took 2 bases from V and 2 from J; bases not matched to a gene: 2. CDR3 DNA: TGTGCCAGCAGCGTCGGGACAGGGGTCACAGATACGCAGTATTTT. This translates into CASSVGTGVTDTQYF.

The CDR3 nucleotides read TGTGCCATCAGTGACACGACAGGGAACTCCTACAATGAGCAGTTCTTC. Translated, it gives CAISDTTGNSYNEQFF. The chain is built from TRBV10-3 and TRBJ2-1; TRBD1 matches 7 bases. CDR1 and CDR2 from the germline V gene are ENHRY and SYGVKD. V lost 3 bases to trimming and J lost 0 bases; unmatched junction nucleotides: 5. This CDR3 comprises 16 residues.

The rearrangement links TRBV3-1 (or the pseudogene TRBV3-2) to TRBJ1-1; 7 positions match TRBD1. The germline V gene encodes CDR1 LGHDT and CDR2 YNNKEL (reference sequence). CDR3 length equals 13 residues. With V trimmed by 4 bases and J by 4 bases, 3 bases remained unmatched. The DNA of the CDR3 is TGTGCCAGCAGCCCTAGGACAGGCACTGAAGCTTTCTTT. Protein product: CASSPRTGTEAFF.

This clone showed up just once. This chain links TRBV2 with TRBJ2-1, with a possible D match to TRBD2 (5 bases). Germline assignment: CDR1 SNHLY and CDR2 FYNNEI. V was trimmed by 4 bases and J by 0 bases, leaving 13 bases between them. CDR3 length: 16 amino acids. This CDR3 is CASSGPKRSSYNEQFF. In DNA form, the CDR3 reads TGTGCCAGCAGTGGGCCTAAGCGGAGCTCCTACAATGAGCAGTTCTTC.